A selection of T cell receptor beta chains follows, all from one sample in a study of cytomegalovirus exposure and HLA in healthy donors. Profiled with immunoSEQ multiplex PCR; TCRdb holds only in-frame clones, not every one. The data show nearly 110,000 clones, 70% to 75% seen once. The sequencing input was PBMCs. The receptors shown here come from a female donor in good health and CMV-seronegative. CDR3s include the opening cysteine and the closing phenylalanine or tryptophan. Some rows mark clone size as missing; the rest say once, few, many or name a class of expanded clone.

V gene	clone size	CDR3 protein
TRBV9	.	CASSVGSTYEQYF
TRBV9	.	CASSVGQSIGELFF
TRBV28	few	CASRRLAGYNEQFF
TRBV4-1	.	CASSHDEGLAPSQFF
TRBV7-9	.	CASAAIVRDTQYF
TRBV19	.	CASRLGTSGPPNTGELFF
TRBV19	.	CATRDRVGFGYTF
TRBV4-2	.	CASSPHWGDSGGEQYF
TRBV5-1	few	CASSLANYSPGGYTF
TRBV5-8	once	CASSSLPLTPREGNEQFF
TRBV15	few	CATSRDRNRNYGYTF
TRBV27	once	CASSANRGHGRGYTF
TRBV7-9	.	CASSLGQVGSTATNEKLFF
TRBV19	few	CASSIPTGGFDQPQHF
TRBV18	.	CASCQGWSTDTQYF
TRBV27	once	CASSLHGKEQYF
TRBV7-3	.	CASSLLKDRPDRSEAFF
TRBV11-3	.	CASSLALAGGFYEQYF
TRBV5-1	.	CASSFRLAGSDTQYF
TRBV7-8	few	CASSLGGMVSYNEQFF
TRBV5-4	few	CASSLVPGGAFQYF
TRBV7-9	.	CARNSLGGTSGTYNEQFF
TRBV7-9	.	CASSLLAAQETQYF
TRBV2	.	CASRETEDEQFF
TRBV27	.	CASSFAQGYEQYF
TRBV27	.	CASSLLGLASRDEQYF